The count of the clone carrying this T cell receptor (beta chain) is one. The V gene lost 0 bases and the J gene lost 7 bases, with 12 bases spanning the gap. Germline lookup yields CDR1 LGHNA and CDR2 YNFKEQ. The CDR3 is 15 residues long. The entry originates in a study of blood T cell repertoires in COVID-19. On the study more broadly: The United States, Italy and Spain provided the acute and convalescent COVID-19 samples.

Assay used: immunoSEQ multiplex PCR; TCRdb lists only in-frame clones, some missing. The table lists some 40,000 clones, more than 80% of them singletons. Sequencing was done on a sample of peripheral blood. This TCR came from a middle-aged man with COVID-19, enrolled during active disease. The rearrangement uses TRBV4-2 and TRBJ1-4; D is unresolved. The CDR3 DNA reads TGTGCCAGCAGCCAAGATTCGGGAGCGGGTGAAAAACTGTTTTTT. The encoded protein is CASSQDSGAGEKLFF.